Listed here are 12 T cell receptor beta chains from one sample, sequenced in a study of metastatic and nonmetastatic thyroid tumors. Via MiXCR, TCRdb re-called the PCR reads. The data contain roughly 34,000 clones, about a fifth of them singletons. Until they underwent thyroid surgery, no patient had received any treatment. Input material: tumor tissue. These receptors were taken from a male donor with papillary thyroid cancer or a benign thyroid nodule (not recorded which). Some clones in this sample may be carry-over from other donors' samples.

This clone was detected only once. A read error may explain this, as a much larger clone is one base away. This chain joins TRBV20-1 and TRBJ1-1, with D uncertain. CDR1 is DFQATT and CDR2 is SNEGSKA in the germline V gene (reference sequence). The CDR3 contains 12 residues. The CDR3 sequence: CSAKGGYTEAFF. DNA of the CDR3: TGCAGTGCTAAGGGAGGGTACACTGAAGCCTTCTTT.

This clone was counted ten times or more. Other DNA sequences in the same sample also yield this CDR3. V and J are TRBV11-2 and TRBJ2-5; no reliable D call. Trimming removed 5 bases at V and 5 bases at J, with 18 bases between. Germline V lookup: CDR1 SGHAT, CDR2 FQNNGV. This CDR3 has 15 amino acids. The CDR3 sequence is CASSTRTRWVETQYF. The CDR3 bases are TGTGCCAGCAGCACCCGGACCCGTTGGGTTGAGACCCAGTACTTC.

This clone was counted at least ten times. The chain uses TRBV10-3 and TRBJ1-5; D unresolved. Trimming pared 0 bases from V and 2 bases from J, leaving 11 bases between. The CDR3 runs to 16 residues. Germline CDR1 reads ENHRY; CDR2 reads SYGVKD. The CDR3 DNA reads as TGTGCCATCAGTGAGTCGTATATATCAGGCAATCAGCCCCAGCATTTT. This translates into CAISESYISGNQPQHF.

This clone was counted many times. The chain carries TRBV6-1 and TRBJ2-1; the D gene is possibly TRBD2 (5 bases). The V gene lost 4 bases and the J gene lost 8 bases, with 12 bases spanning the gap. In germline, CDR1 is MNHNS, CDR2 SASEGT. The CDR3 consists of 13 residues. The chain's CDR3 is CASSALGVYEQFF. CDR3 DNA sequence: TGTGCCAGCAGTGCTCTCGGGGTCTATGAGCAGTTCTTC.

This clone was counted at least ten times. The rearrangement links TRBV11-3 to TRBJ2-1, with D tentatively TRBD2 (6 bases). The CDR3 is 13 amino acids. V was pared by 6 bases and J by 0 bases, with 6 bases between. CDR1 and CDR2 from the germline V gene are SGHNT and YENEEA. CDR3 in amino acids: CASRTSSYNEQFF. The CDR3 nucleotides read TGTGCCAGCAGGACTAGCTCCTACAATGAGCAGTTCTTC.

As regards this clone: A read error is possible here, since a much larger clone lies one base away. The chain employs TRBV7-2 and TRBJ1-1; D is ambiguous. This CDR3 spans 14 amino acids. Trimming cost V 8 bases and J 2 bases, with 15 bases left between them. CDR1 is SGHTA, CDR2 FQGNSA, per germline. The CDR3 sequence is CASGLSRGNTEAFF. In nucleotides, the CDR3 is TGTGCCAGCGGCCTTAGCCGGGGTAACACTGAAGCTTTCTTT.

This rearrangement joins TRBV5-1 to TRBJ2-7; D possibly corresponds to TRBD2 (6 bases). The CDR3 covers 15 residues. The V and J ends lost 0 bases and 2 bases respectively, with 12 bases between them. Germline V gene lookup returns CDR1 SGHRS and CDR2 YFSETQ. Here the CDR3 reads CASSLVVGGAYEQYF. Written as DNA, the CDR3 is TGCGCCAGCAGCTTGGTGGTGGGAGGTGCCTACGAGCAGTACTTC.

This clone came up many times. V and J are TRBV6-2 or TRBV6-3 and TRBJ2-4; TRBD1 aligns across 8 bases. J was trimmed by 3 bases and V by 2 bases; bases with no gene match: 6. The CDR3 is 16 amino acids. Germline V CDR1 and CDR2: MNHEY, SVGEGT. CDR3: CASSYEGGQGKNIQYF. The CDR3 region has the DNA TGTGCCAGCAGTTACGAAGGCGGACAGGGCAAAAACATTCAGTACTTC.

Ten or more counts support this clone. The gene calls are TRBV18 and TRBJ1-1; 9 bases align to TRBD1. The CDR3 contains 14 residues. The trim removed 2 bases at V and 4 bases at J, leaving 2 bases unmatched. From germline, CDR1 is KGHSH and CDR2 LQKENI. CDR3 amino acids: CASSPETGGTEAFF. The DNA for the CDR3 is TGTGCCAGCTCACCAGAGACAGGGGGCACTGAAGCTTTCTTT. The entire variable domain, with the rest obtained from reference TRBV18 and TRBJ1-1, is as follows: NAGVMQNPRHLVRRRGQEARLRCSPMKGHSHVYWYRQLPEEGLKFMVYLQKENIIDESGMPKERFSAEFPKEGPSILRIQQVVRGDSAAYFCASSPETGGTEAFFGQGTRLTVV.

In this sample, this clone turned up many times. The rearrangement uses TRBV3-1 and TRBJ2-1; D gene uncertain. The germline CDR1 and CDR2 sequences are LGHDT and YNNKEL (reference sequence). The V gene lost 5 bases and the J gene lost 10 bases, with 12 bases spanning the gap. This CDR3 has 12 amino acids. The CDR3 spells CASSSMADEQFF. DNA of the CDR3: TGTGCCAGCAGCTCAATGGCGGACGAGCAGTTCTTC.

This clone was found many times. The chain is built from TRBV19 and TRBJ2-1, with TRBD2 identical over 11 bases. Losses at the gene ends were 3 bases for V and 1 base for J; bases not matched to a gene: 5. The CDR3 is made up of 17 amino acids. Germline values: CDR1 LNHDA, CDR2 SQIVND (reference sequence). In nucleotides, the CDR3 is TGTGCCAGTAGTATGGGGACTAGCGGAAGATCCTACAATGAGCAGTTCTTC. Encoded protein: CASSMGTSGRSYNEQFF. Full variable domain (rest looked up from reference TRBV19 and TRBJ2-1): DGGITQSPKYLFRKEGQNVTLSCEQNLNHDAMYWYRQDPGQGLRLIYYSQIVNDFQKGDIAEGYSVSREKKESFPLTVTSAQKNPTAFYLCASSMGTSGRSYNEQFFGPGTRLTVL.

This clone was picked up many times. V gene TRBV29-1 combines with J gene TRBJ1-1; 8 bases fit TRBD1. The CDR3 consists of 14 residues. Germline V gives CDR1 SQVTM, CDR2 ANQGSEA. Losses at the gene ends were 6 bases for V and 0 bases for J; bases not matched to a gene: 6. The CDR3 DNA reads TGCAGCGTAAACAGGGGGACTCTGAACACTGAAGCTTTCTTT. Translating gives CSVNRGTLNTEAFF.